Following are 13 T cell receptor beta chains from one sample sequenced in a study of blood T cell repertoires in COVID-19. Clones were read by immunoSEQ multiplex PCR, and TCRdb kept only the in-frame ones, dropping some. The data hold roughly 200,000 clones, with roughly 86% observed a single time. Source material: peripheral blood. The receptors shown here come from a man younger than 35 with active or convalescent COVID-19.

J is TRBJ1-6 and V is TRBV7-8; 8 bases agree with TRBD1. This CDR3 region has 14 residues. The trim removed 5 bases at V and 7 bases at J, leaving 4 bases unmatched. CDR1 SGHVS and CDR2 FQNEAQ come from the germline V gene. The CDR3 bases are TGTGCCAGCAGCCCTCGGACAGGGAATTCACCCCTCCACTTT. It translates to CASSPRTGNSPLHF. Supplemented by reference TRBV7-8 and TRBJ1-6, the full variable domain reads GAGVSQSPRYKVAKRGQDVALRCDPISGHVSLFWYQQALGQGPEFLTYFQNEAQLDKSGLPSDRFFAERPEGSVSTLKIQRTQQEDSAVYLCASSPRTGNSPLHFGNGTRLTVT.

The CDR3 here is CASGDIGRYEQYF. CDR3 bases: TGTGCCAGTGGGGACATTGGACGATACGAGCAGTACTTC. The chain couples TRBV19 to TRBJ2-7, with D possibly TRBD1 on 6 matching bases. Between the trimmed V and J ends, which lost 8 bases and 4 bases, there was a span of 15 bases. This CDR3 comprises 13 residues. Germline CDR1 and CDR2: LNHDA and SQIVND (reference sequence).

This chain joins TRBV12-3 or TRBV12-4 and TRBJ1-1; D is possibly TRBD1 (6 bases). The CDR3 is 13 residues long. Trimming took 6 bases from V and 2 from J, leaving 10 bases between them. The CDR3 DNA is TGTGCCAGCAGCGGACAGATTAACACTGAAGCTTTCTTT. It yields the protein CASSGQINTEAFF.

The chain is built from TRBV7-9 and TRBJ2-2; 8 positions agree with TRBD2. With V trimmed by 5 bases and J by 7 bases, 6 bases remained unmatched. Germline V gene data show CDR1 as SEHNR and CDR2 as FQNEAQ (reference sequence). The CDR3 consists of 14 residues. This chain's CDR3 is CASSATGTSGELFF. In nucleotides, the CDR3 is TGTGCCAGCAGCGCCACCGGGACTAGCGGGGAGCTGTTTTTT.

The sample holds one count of this clone. The V call is TRBV2, the J call TRBJ1-5; no reliable D call. V shed 5 bases and J shed 5 bases, with 13 bases lying between them. The CDR3 loop spans 14 amino acids. Germline V lookup: CDR1 SNHLY, CDR2 FYNNEI. CDR3 loop: CASSTDRGDQPQHF. The DNA for the CDR3 is TGTGCCAGCAGTACCGACCGAGGCGATCAGCCCCAGCATTTT.

The rearrangement links TRBV30 to TRBJ1-5; no clear D. V was trimmed by 2 bases and J by 0 bases, leaving 5 bases between them. The CDR3 is made up of 13 amino acids. Germline CDR1 GTSNPN, CDR2 SVGIG (reference sequence). DNA of the CDR3: TGTGCCTGGAGTCCTAATAGCAATCAGCCCCAGCATTTT. Protein product: CAWSPNSNQPQHF.

This chain connects TRBV5-4 to TRBJ2-7, with 10 bases fitting TRBD2. Germline CDR1 reads SGHNT; CDR2 reads YYREEE (reference sequence). This CDR3 is 15 amino acids long. Trimming removed 1 base from V and 4 bases from J; junction bases left unmatched: 5. This CDR3 is CASSLNGLAVYEQYF. CDR3 sequence (DNA): TGTGCCAGCAGCTTGAACGGACTAGCGGTATACGAGCAGTACTTC. The complete variable domain, with remaining parts taken from reference TRBV5-4 and TRBJ2-7, reads ETGVTQSPTHLIKTRGQQVTLRCSSQSGHNTVSWYQQALGQGPQFIFQYYREEENGRGNFPPRFSGLQFPNYSSELNVNALELDDSALYLCASSLNGLAVYEQYFGPGTRLTVT.

The V gene is TRBV24-1, the J gene TRBJ1-2; no reliable D call. With 4 bases removed from V and 8 bases from J, the gap between germline ends came to 7 bases. The CDR3 is 11 residues long. In germline, CDR1 is KGHDR, CDR2 SFDVKD. For the CDR3, the DNA is TGTGCCACCAGTGACCTGGAGGGCTACACCTTC. Translating it yields CATSDLEGYTF.

This clone showed up just once. The chain employs TRBV7-2 and TRBJ2-5, with 8 bases that match TRBD2. CDR1 SGHTA and CDR2 FQGNSA come from the germline V gene. This CDR3 contains 13 residues. The V segment lost 2 bases and the J segment 4 bases; nucleotides outside the gene matches: 0. This chain's CDR3 is CASSLSGGETQYF. The CDR3 DNA is TGTGCCAGCAGCTTAAGCGGGGGAGAGACCCAGTACTTC.

V usage is TRBV5-4 and J usage is TRBJ2-5, with D tentatively TRBD2 (6 bases). The CDR3 contains 13 residues. The germline V gene encodes CDR1 SGHNT and CDR2 YYREEE (reference sequence). Trimming left V 4 bases short and J 4 bases short, with 11 bases between. In DNA, the CDR3 is TGTGCCAGCAGCCGGAGGGGAGGAGAGACCCAGTACTTC. This gives the protein CASSRRGGETQYF.

The rearrangement links TRBV29-1 to TRBJ1-2, with 7 bases lining up with TRBD1. The V and J ends lost 5 bases and 2 bases, in that order; junction bases with no gene match: 11. The CDR3 runs 15 residues. Germline V gene data show CDR1 as SQVTM and CDR2 as ANQGSEA. DNA for the CDR3: TGCAGCGTTTTAATCGGGACAGTTATCAACTATGGCTACACCTTC. It encodes CSVLIGTVINYGYTF.

The chain employs TRBV7-2 and TRBJ1-1; D is unclear. Per the germline V gene, CDR1 is SGHTA and CDR2 is FQGNSA. This CDR3 is built from 15 residues. V lost 1 base and J lost 1, with 10 bases in between. The CDR3 loop is CASSLVLAWNTEAFF. In DNA, the CDR3 is TGTGCCAGCAGCTTAGTGCTGGCCTGGAACACTGAAGCTTTCTTT.

This clone showed up just once. V is TRBV6-6 and J is TRBJ2-4; D may be TRBD1 (5 bases). V was shortened by 0 bases and J by 2 bases, with 8 bases between the two germline ends. Germline V gene sequence: CDR1 MNHNY, CDR2 SVGAGI (reference sequence). The CDR3 runs to 15 residues. CDR3 amino acids: CASSYSDTSKNIQYF. The CDR3, as DNA: TGTGCCAGCAGTTACTCGGACACCTCCAAAAACATTCAGTACTTC.